One and the same sample provided the 16 T cell receptor beta chains below, sequenced in a study of blood T cell repertoires in COVID-19. This table comes from immunoSEQ multiplex PCR, and its TCRdb copy is limited to in-frame clones, with some not included. The table has fewer than 250,000 clones, about 85% seen once; the top ten hold about 20%. Sample: peripheral blood. These receptors came from a man aged 30-40 years with active or convalescent COVID-19.

The CDR3 sequence: CAWRPGGGGSPLHF. The CDR3 DNA is TGTGCCTGGAGGCCGGGGGGAGGAGGATCACCCCTCCACTTT. The chain has TRBV30 and TRBJ1-6, with a possible D match to TRBD1 (5 bases). The ends were cut back, 3 bases at V and 10 bases at J, with 16 bases in the middle. Germline loops: CDR1 GTSNPN, CDR2 SVGIG (reference sequence). The CDR3 spans 14 residues. Supplemented by reference TRBV30 and TRBJ1-6, the full variable domain reads SQTIHQWPATLVQPVGSPLSLECTVEGTSNPNLYWYRQAAGRGLQLLFYSVGIGQISSEVPQNLSASRPQDRQFILSSKKLLLSDSGFYLCAWRPGGGGSPLHFGNGTRLTVT.

The J gene is TRBJ2-2, the V gene TRBV15; a possible D gene is TRBD1 (5 bases). The germline V gene has CDR1 LNHNV and CDR2 YYDKDF (reference sequence). This CDR3 has 14 amino acids. V lost 9 bases to trimming and J lost 1 base, with 12 bases between them. CDR3 residues: CATEPRENTGELFF. CDR3 bases: TGTGCCACGGAGCCCAGGGAGAACACCGGGGAGCTGTTTTTT.

The table lists this clone with a few counts. The rearrangement uses TRBV3-1 (or the pseudogene TRBV3-2) and TRBJ2-7, with TRBD1 identical over 8 bases. Trimming at V came to 4 bases and at J to 1 base, leaving 6 bases not matched to a gene. There are 15 residues in the CDR3. CDR1 is LGHDT, CDR2 YNNKEL, per germline (reference sequence). DNA for the CDR3: TGTGCCAGCAGCCCCGGACAGGGACCTTCCTACGAGCAGTACTTC. Translating gives CASSPGQGPSYEQYF.

This clone appeared a single time. The chain combines TRBV27 with TRBJ1-2, with D uncertain. The CDR3 length is 14 residues. CDR1 MNHEY and CDR2 SMNVEV come from the germline V gene (reference sequence). Trimming took off 7 bases at V and 0 bases at J, with 12 bases between the two ends. The CDR3 DNA is TGTGCCAGCAAAGCCGGCGGTACTAACTATGGCTACACCTTC. Its translation is CASKAGGTNYGYTF.

The V call is TRBV9, the J call TRBJ1-3; 8 positions agree with TRBD1. V gave up 4 bases and J gave up 4 bases; unmatched junction bases: 13. The CDR3 runs 17 residues. Germline lookup yields CDR1 SGDLS and CDR2 YYNGEE. CDR3 sequence reads: CASSFTPTGVGGNTIYF. CDR3 bases: TGTGCCAGCAGCTTCACCCCGACAGGGGTGGGCGGAAACACCATATATTTT.

As DNA, the CDR3 is TGTGCCAGCAGTTTGGGTGTGGAGGGAGAGACCCAGTACTTC. Translation gives CASSLGVEGETQYF. The chain uses TRBV28 and TRBJ2-5; tentative D call: TRBD2 (6 bases). The CDR3 has 14 amino acids. Trimming cost V 3 bases and J 4 bases, with 12 bases left between them. Germline CDR1 is MDHEN and CDR2 is SYDVKM.

In its sample, this clone was seen once. The chain couples TRBV10-3 to TRBJ2-4, with D possibly TRBD1 on 6 matching bases. V lost 10 bases and J lost 3, with 13 bases in between. The CDR3 runs to 13 residues. The germline V gene has CDR1 ENHRY and CDR2 SYGVKD. The CDR3 DNA is TGTGCCACACAGGGTCAGGACAAAAACATTCAGTACTTC. Residues: CATQGQDKNIQYF.

V usage is TRBV3-1 (or the pseudogene TRBV3-2) and J usage is TRBJ2-5; perhaps TRBD1 as D (6 bases). CDR1 LGHDT and CDR2 YNNKEL come from the germline V gene (reference sequence). CDR3 size: 12 residues. The CDR3 here is CASEGVQETQYF. In DNA, the CDR3 is TGTGCTAGCGAGGGGGTTCAAGAGACCCAGTACTTC.

The V and J genes are TRBV7-9 and TRBJ1-4; 10 nucleotides line up with TRBD1. Trimming removed 2 bases from V and 8 bases from J; junction bases left unmatched: 8. The germline V gene has CDR1 SEHNR and CDR2 FQNEAQ (reference sequence). This CDR3 contains 16 residues. The CDR3 bases are TGTGCCAGCAGCTTACTTGCGGGACAGGGGTACGAAAAACTGTTTTTT. It is translated as CASSLLAGQGYEKLFF.

The chain joins TRBV11-2 to TRBJ1-1; 7 bases are shared with TRBD1. Losses at the gene ends were 8 bases for V and 0 bases for J; bases not matched to a gene: 6. The CDR3 extends over 14 amino acids. Per the germline V gene, CDR1 is SGHAT and CDR2 is FQNNGV. The chain's CDR3 is CASQGQQMNTEAFF. CDR3 bases: TGTGCCAGCCAGGGACAGCAAATGAACACTGAAGCTTTCTTT.

The V call is TRBV3-1 (or the pseudogene TRBV3-2), the J call TRBJ2-7; 10 bases map to TRBD1. CDR3 size: 16 residues. Trimming at V came to 4 bases and at J to 3 bases, leaving 9 bases not matched to a gene. Germline V gene sequence: CDR1 LGHDT, CDR2 YNNKEL (reference sequence). DNA for the CDR3: TGTGCCAGCAGCCCGTTAAGAGGACAGGGGGACTACGAGCAGTACTTC. This sequence encodes CASSPLRGQGDYEQYF.

J is TRBJ2-7 and V is TRBV5-1, with D perhaps matching TRBD1 (6 bases). The CDR3 runs 15 residues. Between the trimmed V and J ends, which lost 0 bases and 4 bases, there was a span of 14 bases. Looked up from germline, CDR1 is SGHRS and CDR2 is YFSETQ. CDR3 amino acids: CASSLAVRTGYEQYF. The CDR3 nucleotides are TGCGCCAGCAGCTTGGCCGTAAGAACAGGGTACGAGCAGTACTTC.

The rearrangement joins TRBV27 to TRBJ1-5; 7 bases are a match to TRBD1. CDR1 MNHEY and CDR2 SMNVEV come from the germline V gene (reference sequence). Trimming cost V 6 bases and J 9 bases; bases outside gene matches: 8. The CDR3 contains 13 residues. CDR3 DNA: TGTGCCAGCAGCCGACAGGGCCCATGGCCCCAGCATTTT. Translation: CASSRQGPWPQHF.

V is TRBV3-1 (or the pseudogene TRBV3-2) and J is TRBJ1-1; D unresolved. Germline CDR1 and CDR2: LGHDT and YNNKEL (reference sequence). Trimming cost V 0 bases and J 11 bases, with 10 bases left between them. The CDR3 loop spans 12 amino acids. The CDR3 DNA reads as TGTGCCAGCAGCCAAGATCGGCGGCGGGCTTTCTTT. Its protein is CASSQDRRRAFF.

The chain carries TRBV28 and TRBJ2-7, with TRBD2 matching 9 bases. Losses at the gene ends were 4 bases for V and 2 bases for J; bases not matched to a gene: 3. The CDR3 loop spans 14 amino acids. The germline gives CDR1 MDHEN, CDR2 SYDVKM. This CDR3 is CASSSRLAAYEQYF. The CDR3 bases are TGTGCCAGCAGTTCCAGACTAGCGGCCTACGAGCAGTACTTC.

The DNA of the CDR3 is TGTGCCACCAGTGATTTGATGTTCGGGGGCACAGATACGCAGTATTTT. This translates into CATSDLMFGGTDTQYF. The chain links TRBV24-1 to TRBJ2-3; maybe TRBD2 (5 bases). The germline V and J ends were trimmed by 0 bases and 1 base, with 10 bases remaining between them. Per the germline V gene, CDR1 is KGHDR and CDR2 is SFDVKD. This CDR3 has 16 amino acids.